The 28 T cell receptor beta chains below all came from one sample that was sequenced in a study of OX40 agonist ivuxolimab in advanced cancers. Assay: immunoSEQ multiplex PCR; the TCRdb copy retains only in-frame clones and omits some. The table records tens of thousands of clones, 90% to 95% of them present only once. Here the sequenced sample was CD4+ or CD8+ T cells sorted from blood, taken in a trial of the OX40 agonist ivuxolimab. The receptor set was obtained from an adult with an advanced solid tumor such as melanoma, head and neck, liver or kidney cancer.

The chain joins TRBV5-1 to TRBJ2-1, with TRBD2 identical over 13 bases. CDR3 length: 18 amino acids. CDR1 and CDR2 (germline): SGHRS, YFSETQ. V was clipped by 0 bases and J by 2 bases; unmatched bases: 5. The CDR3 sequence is CASSLVGLAGVPYNEQFF. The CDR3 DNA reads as TGCGCCAGCAGCTTGGTCGGACTAGCGGGAGTCCCCTACAATGAGCAGTTCTTC.

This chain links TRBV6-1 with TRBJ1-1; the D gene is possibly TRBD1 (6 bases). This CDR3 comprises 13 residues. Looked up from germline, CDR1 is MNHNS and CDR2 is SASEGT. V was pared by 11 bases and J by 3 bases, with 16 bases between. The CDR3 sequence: CALGAGAYTEAFF. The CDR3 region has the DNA TGTGCCCTGGGGGCAGGAGCTTACACTGAAGCTTTCTTT.

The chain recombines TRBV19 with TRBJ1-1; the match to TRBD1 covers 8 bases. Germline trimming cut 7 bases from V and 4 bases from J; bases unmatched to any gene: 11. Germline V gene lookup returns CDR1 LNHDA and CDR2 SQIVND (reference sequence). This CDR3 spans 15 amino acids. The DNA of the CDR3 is TGTGCCAGTACCTGGGGCAGGGGGCGGGGCACTGAAGCTTTCTTT. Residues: CASTWGRGRGTEAFF.

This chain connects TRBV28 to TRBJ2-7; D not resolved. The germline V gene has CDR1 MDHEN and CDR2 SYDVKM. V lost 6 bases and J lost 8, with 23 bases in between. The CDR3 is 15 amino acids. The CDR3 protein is CASSHRASVSGKQYF. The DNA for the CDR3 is TGTGCCAGCAGCCACCGGGCCTCGGTTAGTGGGAAGCAGTACTTC.

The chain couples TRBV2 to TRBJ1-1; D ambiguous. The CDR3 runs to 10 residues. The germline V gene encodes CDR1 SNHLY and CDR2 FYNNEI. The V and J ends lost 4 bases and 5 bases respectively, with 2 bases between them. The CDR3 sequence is CASSGTEAFF. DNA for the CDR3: TGTGCCAGCAGTGGGACTGAAGCTTTCTTT.

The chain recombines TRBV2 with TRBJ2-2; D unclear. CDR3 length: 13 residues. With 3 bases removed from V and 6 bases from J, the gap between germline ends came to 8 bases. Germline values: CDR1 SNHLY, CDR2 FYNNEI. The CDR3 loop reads CASSDPLAGELFF. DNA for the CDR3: TGTGCCAGCAGTGACCCCCTGGCCGGGGAGCTGTTTTTT.

Here the CDR3 DNA reads TGTGCCAGCAGCTTACGGGACACCTTAGCCAAAAACATTCAGTACTTC. This sequence encodes CASSLRDTLAKNIQYF. The chain combines TRBV13 with TRBJ2-4, with D maybe TRBD1 (6 bases). CDR3 length: 16 residues. V was pared by 2 bases and J by 0 bases, with 11 bases between. Germline V gene sequence: CDR1 PRHDT, CDR2 FYEKMQ (reference sequence).

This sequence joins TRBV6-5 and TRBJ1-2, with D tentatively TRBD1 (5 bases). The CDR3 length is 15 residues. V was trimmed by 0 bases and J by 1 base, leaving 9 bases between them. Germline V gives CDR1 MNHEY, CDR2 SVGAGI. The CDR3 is CASSYSTDSNYGYTF. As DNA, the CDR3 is TGTGCCAGCAGTTACTCGACTGACAGTAACTATGGCTACACCTTC.

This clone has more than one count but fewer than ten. The CDR3 DNA reads as TGTGCCAGCATTTCTCCCAGCTCCTACAATGAGCAGTTCTTC. It yields the protein CASISPSSYNEQFF. The chain employs TRBV28 and TRBJ2-1; D not resolved. The V gene lost 7 bases and the J gene lost 0 bases, with 10 bases spanning the gap. Germline V gene data show CDR1 as MDHEN and CDR2 as SYDVKM. This CDR3 is 14 amino acids long. Full variable domain (outside the CDR3, taken from reference TRBV28 and TRBJ2-1): DVKVTQSSRYLVKRTGEKVFLECVQDMDHENMFWYRQDPGLGLRLIYFSYDVKMKEKGDIPEGYSVSREKKERFSLILESASTNQTSMYLCASISPSSYNEQFFGPGTRLTVL.

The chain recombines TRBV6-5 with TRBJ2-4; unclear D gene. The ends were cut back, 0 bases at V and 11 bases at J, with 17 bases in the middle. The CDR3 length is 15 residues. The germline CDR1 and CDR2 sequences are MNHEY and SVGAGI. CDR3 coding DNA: TGTGCCAGCAGTTACTCATCCGCTGGGGTCCCCTTTCAGTACTTC. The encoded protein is CASSYSSAGVPFQYF.

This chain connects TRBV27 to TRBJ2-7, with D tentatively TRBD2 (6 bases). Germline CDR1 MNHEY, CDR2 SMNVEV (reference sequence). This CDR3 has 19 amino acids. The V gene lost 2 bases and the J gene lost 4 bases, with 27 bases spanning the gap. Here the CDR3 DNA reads TGTGCCAGCAGTTTAACCCTCGCGAGCCCGGTATCTGGGACTTACGAGCAGTACTTC. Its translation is CASSLTLASPVSGTYEQYF.

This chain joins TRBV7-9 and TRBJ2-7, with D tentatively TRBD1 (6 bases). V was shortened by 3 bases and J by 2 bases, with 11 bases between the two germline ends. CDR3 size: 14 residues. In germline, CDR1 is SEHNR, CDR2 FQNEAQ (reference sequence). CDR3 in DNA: TGTGCCAGCAGCTTTCCAGGGGTGACCTACGAGCAGTACTTC. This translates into CASSFPGVTYEQYF.

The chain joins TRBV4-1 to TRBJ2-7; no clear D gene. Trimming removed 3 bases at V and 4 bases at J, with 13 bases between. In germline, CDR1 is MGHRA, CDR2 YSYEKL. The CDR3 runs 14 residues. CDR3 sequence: CASSHQDAGYEQYF. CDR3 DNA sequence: TGCGCCAGCAGCCACCAAGATGCCGGTTACGAGCAGTACTTC.

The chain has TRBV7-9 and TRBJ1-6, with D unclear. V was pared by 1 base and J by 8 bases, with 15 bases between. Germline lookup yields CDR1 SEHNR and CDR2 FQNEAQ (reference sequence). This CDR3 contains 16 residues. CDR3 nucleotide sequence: TGTGCCAGCAGCTTAGGTTTTAGGGAGAAGGATTCACCCCTCCACTTT. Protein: CASSLGFREKDSPLHF.

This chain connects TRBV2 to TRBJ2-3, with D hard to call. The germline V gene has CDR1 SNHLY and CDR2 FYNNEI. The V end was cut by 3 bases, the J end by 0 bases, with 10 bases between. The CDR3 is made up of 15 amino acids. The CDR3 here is CASSEVVSSTDTQYF. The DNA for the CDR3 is TGTGCCAGCAGTGAGGTCGTCTCTAGCACAGATACGCAGTATTTT.

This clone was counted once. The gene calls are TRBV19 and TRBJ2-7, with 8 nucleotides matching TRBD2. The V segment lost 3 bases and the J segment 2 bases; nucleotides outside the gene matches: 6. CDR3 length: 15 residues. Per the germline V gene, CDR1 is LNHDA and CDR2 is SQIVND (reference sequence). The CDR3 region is CASSMGSGAPYEQYF. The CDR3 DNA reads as TGTGCCAGTAGTATGGGTAGCGGGGCGCCCTACGAGCAGTACTTC.

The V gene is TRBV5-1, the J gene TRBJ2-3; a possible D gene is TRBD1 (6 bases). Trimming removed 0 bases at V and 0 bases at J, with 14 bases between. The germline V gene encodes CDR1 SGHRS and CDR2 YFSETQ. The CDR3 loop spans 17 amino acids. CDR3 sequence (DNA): TGCGCCAGCAGCTTGGCCACACAGGGTCCTAGCACAGATACGCAGTATTTT. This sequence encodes CASSLATQGPSTDTQYF.

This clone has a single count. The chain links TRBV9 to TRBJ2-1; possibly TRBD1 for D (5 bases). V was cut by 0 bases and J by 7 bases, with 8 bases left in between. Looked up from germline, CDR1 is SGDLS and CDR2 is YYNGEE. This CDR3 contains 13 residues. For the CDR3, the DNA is TGTGCCAGCAGCGTAGCTGGGGCGAATGAGCAGTTCTTC. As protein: CASSVAGANEQFF.

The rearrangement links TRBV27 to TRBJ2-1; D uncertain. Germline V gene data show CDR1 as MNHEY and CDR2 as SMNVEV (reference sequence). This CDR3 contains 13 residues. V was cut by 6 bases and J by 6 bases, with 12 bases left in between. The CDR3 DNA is TGTGCCAGCAGCCCTGTTCCCCCCAATGAGCAGTTCTTC. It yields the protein CASSPVPPNEQFF.

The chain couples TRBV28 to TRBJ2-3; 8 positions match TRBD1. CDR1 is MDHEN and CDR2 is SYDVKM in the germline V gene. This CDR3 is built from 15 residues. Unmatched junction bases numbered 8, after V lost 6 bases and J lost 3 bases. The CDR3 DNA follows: TGTGCCAGCAGCCCTGGACAGGGTGTAACAGATACGCAGTATTTT. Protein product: CASSPGQGVTDTQYF.

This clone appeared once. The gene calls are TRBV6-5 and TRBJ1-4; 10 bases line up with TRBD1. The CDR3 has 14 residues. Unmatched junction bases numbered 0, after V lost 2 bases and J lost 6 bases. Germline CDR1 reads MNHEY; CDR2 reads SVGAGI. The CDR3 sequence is CASSYGTGDEKLFF. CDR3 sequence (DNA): TGTGCCAGCAGTTACGGGACAGGGGATGAAAAACTGTTTTTT.

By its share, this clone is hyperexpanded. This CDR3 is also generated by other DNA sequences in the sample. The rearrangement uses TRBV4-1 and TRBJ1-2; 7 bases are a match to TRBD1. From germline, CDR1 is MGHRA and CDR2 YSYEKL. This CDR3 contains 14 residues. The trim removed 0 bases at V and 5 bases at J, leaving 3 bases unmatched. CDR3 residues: CASSQDRGGYGYTF. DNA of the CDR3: TGCGCCAGCAGCCAAGACAGGGGGGGGTATGGCTACACCTTC.

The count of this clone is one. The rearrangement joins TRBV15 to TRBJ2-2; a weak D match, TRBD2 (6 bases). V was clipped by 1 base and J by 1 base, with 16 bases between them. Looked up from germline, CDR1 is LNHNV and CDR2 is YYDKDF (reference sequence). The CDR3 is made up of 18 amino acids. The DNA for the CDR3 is TGTGCCACCAGCAGAGTGGGGGGTGCTAGCGTGAACACCGGGGAGCTGTTTTTT. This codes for CATSRVGGASVNTGELFF. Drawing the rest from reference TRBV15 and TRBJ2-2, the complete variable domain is DAMVIQNPRYQVTQFGKPVTLSCSQTLNHNVMYWYQQKSSQAPKLLFHYYDKDFNNEADTPDNFQSRRPNTSFCFLDIRSPGLGDTAMYLCATSRVGGASVNTGELFFGEGSRLTVL.

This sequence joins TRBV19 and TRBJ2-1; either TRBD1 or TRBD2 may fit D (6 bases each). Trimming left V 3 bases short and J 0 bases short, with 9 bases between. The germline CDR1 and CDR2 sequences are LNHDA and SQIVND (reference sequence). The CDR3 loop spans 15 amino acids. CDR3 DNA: TGTGCCAGTAGTATTTCGGGGGCCTCCTACAATGAGCAGTTCTTC. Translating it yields CASSISGASYNEQFF.

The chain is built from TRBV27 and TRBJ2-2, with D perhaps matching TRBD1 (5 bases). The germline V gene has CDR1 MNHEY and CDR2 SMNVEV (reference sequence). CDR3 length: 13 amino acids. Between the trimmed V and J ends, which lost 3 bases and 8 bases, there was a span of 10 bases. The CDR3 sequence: CASSFAGPGELFF. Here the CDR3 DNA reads TGTGCCAGCAGTTTCGCAGGGCCTGGGGAGCTGTTTTTT.

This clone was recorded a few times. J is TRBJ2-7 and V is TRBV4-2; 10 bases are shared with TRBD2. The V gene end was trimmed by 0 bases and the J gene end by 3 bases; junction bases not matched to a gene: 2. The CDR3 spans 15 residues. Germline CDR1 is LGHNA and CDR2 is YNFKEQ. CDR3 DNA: TGTGCCAGCAGCCAAGAGGAGCGGGGGGGCTACGAGCAGTACTTC. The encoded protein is CASSQEERGGYEQYF.

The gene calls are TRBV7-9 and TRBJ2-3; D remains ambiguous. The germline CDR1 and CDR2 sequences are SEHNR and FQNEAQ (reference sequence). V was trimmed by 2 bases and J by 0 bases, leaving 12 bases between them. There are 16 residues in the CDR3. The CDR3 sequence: CASSLTLGPSTDTQYF. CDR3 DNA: TGTGCCAGCAGCTTAACTCTAGGACCAAGCACAGATACGCAGTATTTT.

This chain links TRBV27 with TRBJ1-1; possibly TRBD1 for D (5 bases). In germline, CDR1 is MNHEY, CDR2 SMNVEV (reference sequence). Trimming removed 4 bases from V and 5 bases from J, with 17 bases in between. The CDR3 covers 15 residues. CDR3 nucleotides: TGTGCCAGCAGTTACGGGGCGCGGGCGAAAACTGAAGCTTTCTTT. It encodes CASSYGARAKTEAFF.